The clone carrying this T cell receptor (beta chain) was picked up a small number of times. The antigen remains unidentified. The sample belongs to a study of cytomegalovirus exposure and HLA in healthy donors. General study points: Most TCR sequences were seen very rarely across donors, but some public TCRs occurred in many. Cytomegalovirus association was listed for about 170 TCR beta chains. Using the classifier, cytomegalovirus status was reportedly diagnosed with high specificity and sensitivity.

Looked up from germline, CDR1 is MNHEY and CDR2 is SVGAGI. The V segment lost 2 bases and the J segment 6 bases; nucleotides outside the gene matches: 2. The CDR3 spans 14 residues. Sequencing was performed with immunoSEQ multiplex PCR; in TCRdb, only in-frame clones are kept and a portion is missing. The sample yields 130,000 or so clones, approximately 81% seen once. Sequenced: PBMCs. V usage is TRBV6-5 and J usage is TRBJ2-7; 12 bases are shared with TRBD2. This TCR derives from a woman in her thirties in good health and CMV-seronegative. CDR3 coding DNA: TGTGCCAGCAGTTACGGACTAGCGGGGATCGAGCAGTACTTC. As protein: CASSYGLAGIEQYF.